This paragraph reports one TCR beta chain. Its antigen is not identified. The data are from a study of cytotoxic CD8 clonotypes in ibrutinib-treated CLL. Regarding the study as a whole: Measured clonality at baseline was greater than in age-matched healthy donors and tracked with circulating CD8+ T-cell counts.

Sequencing was performed with immunoSEQ multiplex PCR; in TCRdb, only in-frame clones are kept and a portion is missing. The profile shows about 300,000 clones, roughly 76% of them singletons. CDR1 MNHEY and CDR2 SMNVEV come from the germline V gene (reference sequence). Trimming shortened V by 3 bases and J by 6 bases, and 9 bases separated the two germline ends. The CDR3 runs to 14 residues. The sequence was collected from a human donor with chronic lymphocytic leukemia. The sample in question was PBMCs, obtained at disease progression, from a patient treated with ibrutinib. V usage is TRBV27 and J usage is TRBJ1-6; D is undetermined. The CDR3 region is CASSFAAPNSPLHF. The CDR3 DNA sequence: TGTGCCAGCAGTTTCGCAGCACCTAATTCACCCCTCCACTTT.